Sequencing of this TCR beta chain was carried out in a study of shared clonotypes between healthy human individuals. Study as a whole: Each donor had three CD4 naive, three CD4 memory, two CD8 naive and one CD8 memory plate. Study-level results: A generally larger estimated richness was seen in naive subsets than in memory subsets.

Terminally differentiated effector memory CD45RA+ cells were excluded by CCR7 positive selection of CD45RO-negative cells. Germline V gene sequence: CDR1 LNHNV, CDR2 YYDKDF (reference sequence). Deletions cut 8 bases from V and 5 bases from J, with 33 bases between. The length of the CDR3 is 19 residues. About this clone: Its target is not known.

Replicate PCRs from sorted subsets contained approximately 220 ng DNA, which is roughly 30,000 T cell genomes. Sequenced by immunoSEQ multiplex PCR; TCRdb stores in-frame clones only, minus some. The sample records 2 million to 2.5 million clones, 93% being singletons. The sequenced material came from naive CD8+ T cells from PBMCs. This sequence originates from a man between 18 and 29 years old in good health. Some clones in this sample may be carry-over from other donors' samples. The chain joins TRBV15 to TRBJ2-5, with D perhaps matching TRBD1 or TRBD2 (10 bases each). The CDR3 DNA is TGTGCCACCCGTCTGGGACAGGGGTTACTAGCGGGACTCAGGGAGACCCAGTACTTC. Residues: CATRLGQGLLAGLRETQYF. Together with reference TRBV15 and TRBJ2-5, the CDR3 gives the full variable domain: DAMVIQNPRYQVTQFGKPVTLSCSQTLNHNVMYWYQQKSSQAPKLLFHYYDKDFNNEADTPDNFQSRRPNTSFCFLDIRSPGLGDTAMYLCATRLGQGLLAGLRETQYFGPGTRLLVL.